This T cell receptor (beta chain) was recovered during a study of human T cells and chemical hapten exposure. The library labeled individual cDNA molecules by adding unique molecular identifiers to them. Each CDR3 protein is one row after TCRdb ran MiXCR on the RACE reads. Of 65,000 to 80,000 distinct CDR3 sequences in the sample, approximately 10% are singletons; the top ten hold around 1.5%. In the case of this clonotype: Its antigen is still unknown.

Time point meaning: patch test 1, 2 weeks after DPC sensitization. Treatment specified: therapeutic diphenylcyclopropenone sensitization with weekly scalp DPC. The donor pool consisted of alopecia patients aged 18 to 70 years, considered suitable for DPC. Broader study findings: No change in TCRs above 1 in 1000 frequency was produced by DPC sensitization. With alopecia, donors may have immune responses unlike healthy people's.

Trimming removed 5 bases at V and 3 bases at J, with 9 bases between. The germline V gene encodes CDR1 SGHTA and CDR2 FQGTGA. This CDR3 is 13 amino acids long. The chain couples TRBV7-3 to TRBJ2-3; D remains ambiguous. The sequence was collected from a woman between 50 and 59 years old with alopecia areata. Some clones in this sample may be carry-over from other donors' samples. Specimen: whole blood, collected in connection with sensitization to the hapten diphenylcyclopropenone (DPC). Here the CDR3 reads CASSPRRTDTQYF. The CDR3 DNA reads as TGTGCCAGCAGCCCCCGAAGGACAGATACGCAGTATTTT. The whole variable domain, filled in from reference TRBV7-3 and TRBJ2-3, reads GAGVSQTPSNKVTEKGKYVELRCDPISGHTALYWYRQSLGQGPEFLIYFQGTGAADDSGLPNDRFFAVRPEGSVSTLKIQRTERGDSAVYLCASSPRRTDTQYFGPGTRLTVL.